The 26 T cell receptor beta chains below were found in one sample sequenced in a study of beta chain features in type 1 diabetes (dated by TCRdb to the late 2010s). The library was made by the immunoSEQ multiplex PCR assay. All of the isolated RNA was reverse transcribed with the High Capacity cDNA Reverse Transcription Kit, so expressed TCRB transcripts were sequenced. TCRdb re-hosts the immuneACCESS table, in-frame sequences only. Its copies lack some clones; in the studies checked, an unresolved V gene accounts for under half of them, and the cause for the rest is not known. This sample lists roughly 400,000 clones; about 15% were detected once. Of the sample, approximately 0.019% falls within the top ten clones. Sequencing was carried out using naive CD4+ T cells from blood. The cell subset or site label, read with the paper, signifies: true naive CD4+ T cells. Source of these receptors: a woman younger than 30 in good health.

The chain carries TRBV28 and TRBJ2-3; D gene ambiguous. CDR1 and CDR2 (germline): MDHEN, SYDVKM. Trimming cost V 8 bases and J 0 bases, with 15 bases left between them. The CDR3 contains 15 residues. The CDR3: CASRSPLTSTDTQYF. Here the CDR3 DNA reads TGTGCCAGCCGAAGCCCCCTTACCAGCACAGATACGCAGTATTTT.

This clone was counted between two and nine times. V and J are TRBV30 and TRBJ2-5, with D perhaps TRBD2 (6 bases). This CDR3 has 11 residues. Looked up from germline, CDR1 is GTSNPN and CDR2 is SVGIG (reference sequence). Trimming removed 5 bases from V and 10 bases from J, with 14 bases in between. The CDR3 nucleotides read TGTGCCTGGGCCGCGGCGACTAGCCAGTACTTC. Translation gives CAWAAATSQYF.

The chain carries TRBV7-2 and TRBJ2-1; weak D call: TRBD1 (6 bases). This CDR3 has 14 amino acids. Deletions cut 5 bases from V and 5 bases from J, with 13 bases between. Germline V CDR1 and CDR2: SGHTA, FQGNSA. The CDR3 nucleotides read TGTGCCAGCAGCGGGGGACAACTCCACAATGAGCAGTTCTTC. Encoded protein: CASSGGQLHNEQFF.

This clone came up a few times. The chain couples TRBV12-5 to TRBJ2-1, with TRBD2 identical over 11 bases. The V segment lost 5 bases and the J segment 5 bases; nucleotides outside the gene matches: 11. Germline CDR1 reads LGHNT; CDR2 reads FRNRAP. The CDR3 contains 17 residues. The CDR3 coding sequence is TGTGCTAGTGGTCCCCCCTTCGGGACTAGCGGAAACAATGAGCAGTTCTTC. This gives the protein CASGPPFGTSGNNEQFF.

The chain uses TRBV4-3 and TRBJ2-7, with 9 bases fitting TRBD2. The CDR3 has 15 amino acids. The germline V gene encodes CDR1 LGHNA and CDR2 YSLEER. Trimming took 0 bases from V and 3 from J; bases not matched to a gene: 3. The chain's CDR3 is CASSQETSGYYEQYF. CDR3 DNA: TGCGCCAGCAGCCAAGAGACTAGCGGTTACTACGAGCAGTACTTC.

The chain has TRBV2 and TRBJ2-3; D is unclear. With 2 bases removed from V and 0 bases from J, the gap between germline ends came to 6 bases. This CDR3 comprises 14 residues. Germline V gene lookup returns CDR1 SNHLY and CDR2 FYNNEI. CDR3 nucleotide sequence: TGTGCCAGCAGTGAAAGCCGAAGCACAGATACGCAGTATTTT. Protein product: CASSESRSTDTQYF.

The chain has TRBV9 and TRBJ1-4, with 7 bases matching TRBD1. Trimming cost V 4 bases and J 7 bases; bases outside gene matches: 10. CDR3 length equals 15 residues. Germline values: CDR1 SGDLS, CDR2 YYNGEE. For the CDR3, the DNA is TGTGCCAGCAGCTCTACAGGGGCGACCCTTGAAAAACTGTTTTTT. Encoded protein: CASSSTGATLEKLFF.

This clone occurred a few times. V usage is TRBV25-1 and J usage is TRBJ2-1; 10 positions match TRBD2. Germline CDR1 is MGHDK and CDR2 is SYGVNS. Trimming cost V 8 bases and J 3 bases; bases outside gene matches: 4. The CDR3 is 14 residues long. The CDR3 loop is CASSGLANYNEQFF. For the CDR3, the DNA is TGTGCCAGCTCGGGACTAGCGAACTACAATGAGCAGTTCTTC.

This clone has just a few counts. This chain connects TRBV25-1 to TRBJ2-4; the match to TRBD2 covers 11 bases. The CDR3 is made up of 16 amino acids. Trimming cost V 2 bases and J 3 bases; bases outside gene matches: 3. Germline V gene sequence: CDR1 MGHDK, CDR2 SYGVNS. CDR3 coding DNA: TGTGCCAGCAGTGAAAACCTAGCGGGAGGCAAAAACATTCAGTACTTC. It specifies CASSENLAGGKNIQYF.

The chain uses TRBV11-2 and TRBJ2-1; a possible D gene is TRBD1 (5 bases). The CDR3 extends over 13 amino acids. Trimming shortened V by 3 bases and J by 10 bases, and 13 bases separated the two germline ends. CDR1 SGHAT and CDR2 FQNNGV come from the germline V gene. The CDR3: CASSFTGHPEQFF. Here the CDR3 DNA reads TGTGCCAGCAGCTTTACAGGCCACCCCGAGCAGTTCTTC. Using reference TRBV11-2 and TRBJ2-1 for the parts outside the CDR3, the full variable domain is EAGVAQSPRYKIIEKRQSVAFWCNPISGHATLYWYQQILGQGPKLLIQFQNNGVVDDSQLPKDRFSAERLKGVDSTLKIQPAKLEDSAVYLCASSFTGHPEQFFGPGTRLTVL.

In this sample, this clone turned up a few times. The V gene is TRBV28, the J gene TRBJ2-3; 9 bases fit TRBD1. This CDR3 has 15 amino acids. Unmatched junction bases numbered 2, after V lost 2 bases and J lost 2 bases. Germline CDR1 and CDR2: MDHEN and SYDVKM. The DNA of the CDR3 is TGTGCCAGCAGTTTAATACAGGGGGCCACAGATACGCAGTATTTT. It yields the protein CASSLIQGATDTQYF.

V gene TRBV7-3 combines with J gene TRBJ2-1; 8 bases line up with TRBD1. Germline V gene sequence: CDR1 SGHTA, CDR2 FQGTGA. This CDR3 comprises 15 residues. J was trimmed by 0 bases and V by 5 bases; bases with no gene match: 3. The CDR3 region has the DNA TGTGCCAGCAGCACCACAGGGGGCTCCTACAATGAGCAGTTCTTC. It yields the protein CASSTTGGSYNEQFF.

This clone turned up a few times. The rearrangement joins TRBV18 to TRBJ2-1; 7 nucleotides line up with TRBD1. Trimming at V came to 3 bases and at J to 6 bases, leaving 11 bases not matched to a gene. The germline CDR1 and CDR2 sequences are KGHSH and LQKENI. The CDR3 is 16 amino acids. The CDR3: CASSPRQGTRFNEQFF. The CDR3, as DNA: TGTGCCAGCTCACCCAGACAGGGCACTCGGTTCAATGAGCAGTTCTTC.

This clone was observed a handful of times. The chain employs TRBV28 and TRBJ2-1; D is perhaps TRBD1 (5 bases). Germline assignment: CDR1 MDHEN and CDR2 SYDVKM. Trimming removed 6 bases at V and 9 bases at J, with 12 bases between. There are 12 residues in the CDR3. The CDR3 spells CASRNRQIEQFF. The CDR3 DNA is TGTGCCAGCAGAAACAGACAGATTGAGCAGTTCTTC.

The rearrangement joins TRBV28 to TRBJ2-5; 10 nucleotides align to TRBD2. This CDR3 spans 15 amino acids. V was pared by 4 bases and J by 5 bases, with 7 bases of the junction left unmatched. Per germline, CDR1 MDHEN and CDR2 SYDVKM. The CDR3 spells CASSSRALAGETQYF. For the CDR3, the DNA is TGTGCCAGCAGTTCTAGGGCACTAGCGGGGGAGACCCAGTACTTC.

The chain uses TRBV18 and TRBJ2-3; TRBD1 matches 7 bases. Losses at the gene ends were 2 bases for V and 0 bases for J; bases not matched to a gene: 5. This CDR3 is built from 16 residues. Germline V gene lookup returns CDR1 KGHSH and CDR2 LQKENI. In DNA, the CDR3 is TGTGCCAGCTCACCAAAAGCAGGGGGAAGCACAGATACGCAGTATTTT. Translated, it gives CASSPKAGGSTDTQYF.

In its sample, this clone was seen a few times. The chain uses TRBV4-3 and TRBJ2-1; D is undetermined. Trimming pared 0 bases from V and 9 bases from J, leaving 15 bases between. The CDR3 is made up of 15 amino acids. The germline V gene has CDR1 LGHNA and CDR2 YSLEER. The CDR3 nucleotides are TGCGCCAGCAGCCAAGAACCAACTTCCTATGGTGAGCAGTTCTTC. It encodes CASSQEPTSYGEQFF.

In its sample, this clone was seen a few times. The rearrangement joins TRBV28 to TRBJ2-7, with D unclear. The germline CDR1 and CDR2 sequences are MDHEN and SYDVKM. The CDR3 has 11 amino acids. Trimming pared 4 bases from V and 12 bases from J, leaving 13 bases between. The chain's CDR3 is CASSSRTLGYF. CDR3 bases: TGTGCCAGCAGTTCCCGTACTCTCGGGTACTTC.

In this sample, this clone turned up a few times. V gene TRBV28 combines with J gene TRBJ2-3; D remains unclear. Germline V lookup: CDR1 MDHEN, CDR2 SYDVKM. Trimming removed 8 bases at V and 3 bases at J, with 9 bases between. The CDR3 runs to 12 residues. CDR3 sequence: CASRTLTDTQYF. For the CDR3, the DNA is TGTGCCAGCCGTACATTGACAGATACGCAGTATTTT.

V and J are TRBV28 and TRBJ1-1, with a weak D call TRBD1 (5 bases). The CDR3 runs 11 residues. Germline V lookup: CDR1 MDHEN, CDR2 SYDVKM. V shed 7 bases and J shed 9 bases, with 12 bases lying between them. CDR3 sequence: CASKGRVQAFF. The CDR3 coding sequence is TGTGCCAGCAAGGGCAGGGTCCAAGCTTTCTTT.

This clone was counted only a few times. The rearrangement uses TRBV19 and TRBJ2-1; 9 bases agree with TRBD2. With 3 bases clipped from V and 0 bases from J, the junction kept 3 bases outside the gene matches. The CDR3 is 16 amino acids. From germline, CDR1 is LNHDA and CDR2 SQIVND (reference sequence). DNA of the CDR3: TGTGCCAGTAGTATCCATAGCGGGAGCTCCTACAATGAGCAGTTCTTC. This sequence encodes CASSIHSGSSYNEQFF.

This clone was counted between two and nine times. The V gene is TRBV29-1, the J gene TRBJ2-5, with 9 bases that match TRBD2. Losses at the gene ends were 2 bases for V and 4 bases for J; bases not matched to a gene: 5. The CDR3 spans 14 residues. CDR1 SQVTM and CDR2 ANQGSEA come from the germline V gene. CDR3 sequence reads: CSVEMLAGRETQYF. CDR3 nucleotide sequence: TGCAGCGTTGAAATGCTAGCGGGAAGAGAGACCCAGTACTTC.

The rearrangement links TRBV7-9 to TRBJ2-3; TRBD2 matches at 9 bases. The trim removed 2 bases at V and 1 base at J, leaving 7 bases unmatched. This CDR3 comprises 17 residues. Germline-derived CDR1 and CDR2 are SEHNR and FQNEAQ (reference sequence). In nucleotides, the CDR3 is TGTGCCAGCAGCTTACCCCGATTAGCGGGAGGCACAGATACGCAGTATTTT. Protein product: CASSLPRLAGGTDTQYF.

This chain joins TRBV30 and TRBJ2-7; unclear D gene. The CDR3 loop spans 12 amino acids. V lost 0 bases and J lost 2, with 5 bases in between. Per germline, CDR1 GTSNPN and CDR2 SVGIG (reference sequence). CDR3 loop: CAWSVDTYEQYF. The CDR3 nucleotides are TGTGCCTGGAGTGTAGACACCTACGAGCAGTACTTC.

This clone was counted only a few times. The chain employs TRBV30 and TRBJ1-3, with 7 bases matching TRBD1. The V and J ends lost 8 bases and 2 bases, in that order; junction bases with no gene match: 0. The germline gives CDR1 GTSNPN, CDR2 SVGIG (reference sequence). The CDR3 covers 11 residues. The CDR3 bases are TGTGCCGGGACAGCTGGAAACACCATATATTTT. This sequence encodes CAGTAGNTIYF.

V and J are TRBV5-1 and TRBJ2-1; 9 bases fit TRBD2. The CDR3 has 15 amino acids. From germline, CDR1 is SGHRS and CDR2 YFSETQ. The junction had 4 bases not matched to a gene; V was cut back by 2 bases and J by 4 bases. The CDR3 loop is CASSFSGSGYNEQFF. The CDR3 DNA sequence: TGCGCCAGCAGCTTTAGCGGGAGCGGGTACAATGAGCAGTTCTTC.